A single sample is the source of the 7 T cell receptor beta chains below, sequenced in a study of T-cell reconstitution after alpha-beta-depleted transplantation in children. During its preparation, the TCRbeta library received unique molecular identifiers. A single record per CDR3 protein comes from TCRdb applying MiXCR to the PCR reads. The sample shows fewer than 550,000 distinct CDR3 sequences, approximately 10% of them seen only once. Sample: PBMCs, mostly from graft donor cells, taken 180 days after TCRalphabeta/CD19-depleted stem cell transplant. These TCRs come from a female patient between 2 and 10 years old who had a stem cell transplant for aplastic anemia, so the T cells may come from the graft donor.

This clonotype has more than one count but fewer than ten. The chain has TRBV5-1 and TRBJ2-5, with 8 positions matching TRBD1. The CDR3 totals 16 residues. Germline V gene sequence: CDR1 SGHRS, CDR2 YFSETQ. The ends lost 0 bases at V and 4 bases at J; junction bases unmatched: 8. CDR3 sequence reads: CASSLGDRGRRETQYF. The CDR3 bases are TGCGCCAGCAGCTTGGGTGACAGGGGCCGCAGAGAGACCCAGTACTTC.

The genes are TRBV6-5 and TRBJ2-5; tentatively, D is TRBD1 (6 bases). V dropped 4 bases and J dropped 4 bases, with 13 bases sitting between them. This CDR3 spans 14 amino acids. The germline V gene encodes CDR1 MNHEY and CDR2 SVGAGI. CDR3 in amino acids: CASSWNREIETQYF. CDR3 in DNA: TGTGCCAGCAGTTGGAACAGGGAGATAGAGACCCAGTACTTC.

This clonotype was counted once. The rearrangement joins TRBV19 to TRBJ1-5; no definite D call. This CDR3 is built from 15 residues. The germline V gene has CDR1 LNHDA and CDR2 SQIVND (reference sequence). V was trimmed by 3 bases and J by 0 bases, leaving 9 bases between them. As DNA, the CDR3 is TGTGCCAGTAGTATCCGGACCTCTAGCAATCAGCCCCAGCATTTT. Its translation: CASSIRTSSNQPQHF.

V is TRBV29-1 and J is TRBJ2-1; D perhaps matches TRBD2 (6 bases). Germline V gives CDR1 SQVTM, CDR2 ANQGSEA. V gave up 4 bases and J gave up 8 bases, with 21 bases separating them. The CDR3 spans 15 residues. CDR3 residues: CSVVVWRAQRDEQFF. In DNA form, the CDR3 reads TGCAGCGTTGTGGTGTGGAGGGCCCAGAGGGATGAGCAGTTCTTC.

V and J are TRBV7-2 and TRBJ1-5; D perhaps matches TRBD1 (6 bases). Germline V gene lookup returns CDR1 SGHTA and CDR2 FQGNSA. The CDR3 sequence is 17 residues long. V lost 5 bases to trimming and J lost 4 bases, with 21 bases between them. CDR3 in amino acids: CASSPRQGFMWNQPQHF. The CDR3 region has the DNA TGTGCCAGCAGCCCACGGCAGGGGTTCATGTGGAATCAGCCCCAGCATTTT.

This clonotype was observed a handful of times. CDR3 sequence: CASGGTGGETQYF. The CDR3 nucleotides read TGTGCCAGCGGGGGGACAGGCGGAGAGACCCAGTACTTC. This chain uses TRBV6-6 with TRBJ2-5; 8 bases agree with TRBD1. J was trimmed by 4 bases and V by 8 bases; bases with no gene match: 6. This CDR3 is 13 amino acids long. Germline CDR1 is MNHNY and CDR2 is SVGAGI (reference sequence).

The CDR3 protein is CASSPGTRWNEQFF. The CDR3 DNA reads as TGTGCCAGCAGCCCCGGGACTAGGTGGAATGAGCAGTTCTTC. The V gene is TRBV7-2, the J gene TRBJ2-1; 8 positions match TRBD2. V was pared by 5 bases and J by 7 bases, with 7 bases of the junction left unmatched. The CDR3 loop spans 14 amino acids. The germline gives CDR1 SGHTA, CDR2 FQGNSA.